Shown below are 21 T cell receptor beta chains from a single sample sequenced in a study of OX40 agonist ivuxolimab in advanced cancers. TCRdb's copy holds only in-frame clones and misses some; the assay was immunoSEQ multiplex PCR. This sample has about 22,000 clones, with roughly 82% found just once. This sample comprised CD4+ or CD8+ T cells sorted from blood, obtained in a trial of the OX40 agonist ivuxolimab. All receptors come from an adult with an advanced solid tumor such as melanoma, head and neck, liver or kidney cancer.

This chain links TRBV30 with TRBJ1-2; D perhaps matches TRBD1 (5 bases). CDR3 length: 13 residues. V lost 0 bases and J 4 bases, leaving 9 bases between the germline ends. Germline loops: CDR1 GTSNPN, CDR2 SVGIG (reference sequence). The CDR3 is CAWSVQGVYGYTF. As DNA, the CDR3 is TGTGCCTGGAGTGTACAAGGGGTCTATGGCTACACCTTC.

The gene calls are TRBV25-1 and TRBJ2-3, with D perhaps matching TRBD1 (6 bases). The CDR3 contains 13 residues. From germline, CDR1 is MGHDK and CDR2 SYGVNS. The ends were cut back, 3 bases at V and 4 bases at J, with 8 bases in the middle. The CDR3 protein is CASSEQGSDTQYF. The CDR3 nucleotides are TGTGCCAGCAGTGAGCAGGGGTCAGATACGCAGTATTTT.

This sequence joins TRBV19 and TRBJ1-2; D may be TRBD1 (5 bases). Germline CDR1 LNHDA, CDR2 SQIVND (reference sequence). V was trimmed by 4 bases and J by 2 bases, leaving 17 bases between them. CDR3 size: 16 residues. The CDR3: CASSTLRDPWNYGYTF. CDR3 in DNA: TGTGCCAGTAGTACCCTCCGGGACCCCTGGAACTATGGCTACACCTTC.

The chain links TRBV5-5 to TRBJ1-1; D perhaps matches TRBD1 (6 bases). The CDR3 spans 13 residues. Trimming stripped 3 bases from V and 1 base from J, with 7 bases between. The V gene's germline CDR1 is SGHKS and CDR2 YYEKEE (reference sequence). The DNA of the CDR3 is TGTGCCAGCAGCTGGGGGCAGAACACTGAAGCTTTCTTT. Protein: CASSWGQNTEAFF.

The CDR3 bases are TGTGCCAGCAGCCTTCGACTAGCGAGTGTCTACGAGCAGTACTTC. Translating it yields CASSLRLASVYEQYF. This chain uses TRBV4-2 with TRBJ2-7; 8 nucleotides agree with TRBD2. Looked up from germline, CDR1 is LGHNA and CDR2 is YNFKEQ. This CDR3 spans 15 amino acids. V was pared by 4 bases and J by 3 bases, with 8 bases of the junction left unmatched.

The chain couples TRBV6-5 to TRBJ2-3; a possible D gene is TRBD2 (6 bases). CDR1 MNHEY and CDR2 SVGAGI come from the germline V gene. The CDR3 has 14 residues. Deletions cut 3 bases from V and 8 bases from J, with 15 bases between. CDR3 DNA: TGTGCCAGCAGTTATGGGACGGCCGGGGGTACGCAGTATTTT. Encoded protein: CASSYGTAGGTQYF.

The chain joins TRBV18 to TRBJ2-7; 8 bases map to TRBD1. The V gene end was trimmed by 0 bases and the J gene end by 3 bases; junction bases not matched to a gene: 7. The germline CDR1 and CDR2 sequences are KGHSH and LQKENI. This CDR3 region has 16 residues. DNA for the CDR3: TGTGCCAGCTCACCACCGGGAGGACAGGGATTCTACGAGCAGTACTTC. Protein product: CASSPPGGQGFYEQYF.

This chain joins TRBV9 and TRBJ2-3, with a weak D call TRBD2 (6 bases). The CDR3 has 14 residues. Trimming took 0 bases from V and 4 from J, leaving 9 bases between them. The germline V gene has CDR1 SGDLS and CDR2 YYNGEE. In DNA form, the CDR3 reads TGTGCCAGCAGCGTAGGCGGGGACGCAGATACGCAGTATTTT. It codes for CASSVGGDADTQYF. Full variable domain (remainder filled in from reference TRBV9 and TRBJ2-3): DSGVTQTPKHLITATGQRVTLRCSPRSGDLSVYWYQQSLDQGLQFLIQYYNGEERAKGNILERFSAQQFPDLHSELNLSSLELGDSALYFCASSVGGDADTQYFGPGTRLTVL.

This clone was detected only once. V gene TRBV2 combines with J gene TRBJ1-6; 9 bases are a match to TRBD1. Germline loops: CDR1 SNHLY, CDR2 FYNNEI. The CDR3 is 17 residues long. Trimming removed 6 bases from V and 0 bases from J; junction bases left unmatched: 6. In DNA, the CDR3 is TGTGCCAGCAGGGCGACAGGGGGGAGCTCCTATAATTCACCCCTCCACTTT. It codes for CASRATGGSSYNSPLHF.

This chain uses TRBV6-5 with TRBJ2-7; D perhaps matches TRBD1 (6 bases). CDR3 length equals 15 residues. The germline V and J ends were trimmed by 6 bases and 0 bases, with 15 bases remaining between them. Per the germline V gene, CDR1 is MNHEY and CDR2 is SVGAGI. In DNA, the CDR3 is TGTGCCAGCAGCCTTTCGTGGGACATCTCCTACGAGCAGTACTTC. Protein product: CASSLSWDISYEQYF.

The chain has TRBV5-1 and TRBJ2-5; TRBD1 matches at 8 bases. This CDR3 has 15 residues. The V gene end was trimmed by 4 bases and the J gene end by 4 bases; junction bases not matched to a gene: 9. Germline V CDR1 and CDR2: SGHRS, YFSETQ. The CDR3: CASSLGQGAGETQYF. The CDR3, as DNA: TGCGCCAGCAGCCTTGGTCAGGGGGCTGGAGAGACCCAGTACTTC.

J is TRBJ2-7 and V is TRBV6-5, with 7 bases fitting TRBD1. Germline CDR1 and CDR2: MNHEY and SVGAGI. The CDR3 spans 14 residues. V lost 8 bases to trimming and J lost 1 base; unmatched junction nucleotides: 8. For the CDR3, the DNA is TGTGCCAGCCGGACAGGCTGGATGTCCTACGAGCAGTACTTC. It specifies CASRTGWMSYEQYF.

The chain combines TRBV19 with TRBJ1-2; 7 bases align to TRBD1. The germline V gene has CDR1 LNHDA and CDR2 SQIVND (reference sequence). This CDR3 spans 15 amino acids. The J segment lost 4 bases and the V segment lost 6 bases, leaving 11 bases of the junction unmatched. The CDR3 coding sequence is TGTGCCAGTAGAGACAGGGAATGGTATGGCTATGGCTACACCTTC. Protein sequence: CASRDREWYGYGYTF.

The chain has TRBV6-5 and TRBJ1-2; perhaps TRBD1 as D (5 bases). The germline V gene has CDR1 MNHEY and CDR2 SVGAGI. Trimming removed 2 bases at V and 4 bases at J, with 8 bases between. This CDR3 comprises 13 residues. Here the CDR3 reads CASSYPGTYGYTF. In DNA, the CDR3 is TGTGCCAGCAGTTACCCAGGGACCTATGGCTACACCTTC.

The rearrangement links TRBV7-2 to TRBJ2-5; weak D call: TRBD2 (6 bases). The CDR3 is made up of 17 amino acids. Trimming cost V 5 bases and J 1 base, with 20 bases left between them. The germline V gene encodes CDR1 SGHTA and CDR2 FQGNSA. The CDR3 DNA is TGTGCCAGCAGCGACTTTGTGACTAGAGGTCCCCAAGAGACCCAGTACTTC. Encoded protein: CASSDFVTRGPQETQYF.

This clone was recorded only once. This chain joins TRBV15 and TRBJ1-5; TRBD1 might be the D (6 bases). CDR1 LNHNV and CDR2 YYDKDF come from the germline V gene (reference sequence). Trimming left V 0 bases short and J 0 bases short, with 21 bases between. The CDR3 sequence is 20 residues long. The CDR3 nucleotides are TGTGCCACCAGCAGAGATCCCCCAGGGCAGGGGTATTATAGCAATCAGCCCCAGCATTTT. Protein product: CATSRDPPGQGYYSNQPQHF. The full variable domain, with the rest looked up from reference TRBV15 and TRBJ1-5, is DAMVIQNPRYQVTQFGKPVTLSCSQTLNHNVMYWYQQKSSQAPKLLFHYYDKDFNNEADTPDNFQSRRPNTSFCFLDIRSPGLGDTAMYLCATSRDPPGQGYYSNQPQHFGDGTRLSIL.

The CDR3 DNA reads as TGTGCCAGCGGCACATTGACAGGGTATGACTATGGCTACACCTTC. Its protein product is CASGTLTGYDYGYTF. The chain employs TRBV6-1 and TRBJ1-2; 7 nucleotides align to TRBD1. The CDR3 consists of 15 residues. Per the germline V gene, CDR1 is MNHNS and CDR2 is SASEGT. Unmatched junction bases numbered 12, after V lost 8 bases and J lost 3 bases.

V usage is TRBV27 and J usage is TRBJ1-2; 9 bases align to TRBD1. Germline V gene data show CDR1 as MNHEY and CDR2 as SMNVEV (reference sequence). The V segment lost 5 bases and the J segment 4 bases; nucleotides outside the gene matches: 11. The CDR3 totals 16 residues. The CDR3 loop reads CASSALGTGNGYGYTF. CDR3 DNA: TGTGCCAGCAGTGCCCTCGGGACAGGGAATGGCTATGGCTACACCTTC.

The chain combines TRBV11-2 with TRBJ2-7; 9 nucleotides agree with TRBD2. Germline CDR1 reads SGHAT; CDR2 reads FQNNGV. The V gene end was trimmed by 1 base and the J gene end by 4 bases; junction bases not matched to a gene: 5. This CDR3 is 15 amino acids long. This CDR3 reads CASSLAAGGQYEQYF. The DNA of the CDR3 is TGTGCCAGCAGCTTAGCAGCGGGGGGTCAATACGAGCAGTACTTC.

The rearrangement joins TRBV4-2 to TRBJ1-4, with 10 bases aligning to TRBD1. The CDR3 runs 15 residues. After removal of 5 bases from V and 7 bases from J, the junction contained 7 bases not matched to a gene. The germline CDR1 and CDR2 sequences are LGHNA and YNFKEQ. The CDR3 is CASSGTGTGVEKLFF. The CDR3 DNA is TGTGCCAGCAGCGGTACCGGGACAGGGGTTGAAAAACTGTTTTTT.

This clone has a single count. J is TRBJ2-3 and V is TRBV27, with TRBD2 matching over 12 bases. V lost 5 bases to trimming and J lost 2 bases; unmatched junction nucleotides: 17. This CDR3 is 20 amino acids long. Germline V gene data show CDR1 as MNHEY and CDR2 as SMNVEV (reference sequence). The CDR3 nucleotides are TGTGCCAGCAGTATGCTCTCACCCCTCTCTAGCGGGGGGGACACAGATACGCAGTATTTT. It yields the protein CASSMLSPLSSGGDTDTQYF.